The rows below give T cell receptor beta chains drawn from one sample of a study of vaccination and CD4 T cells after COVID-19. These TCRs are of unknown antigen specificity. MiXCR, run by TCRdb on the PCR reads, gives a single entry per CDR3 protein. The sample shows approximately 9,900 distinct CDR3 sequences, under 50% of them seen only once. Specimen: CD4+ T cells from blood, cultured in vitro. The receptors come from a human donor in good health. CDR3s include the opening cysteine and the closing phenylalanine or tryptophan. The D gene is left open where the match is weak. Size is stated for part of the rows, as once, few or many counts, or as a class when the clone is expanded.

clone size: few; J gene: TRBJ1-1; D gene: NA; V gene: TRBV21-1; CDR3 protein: CASSKRRDRTNTEAFF; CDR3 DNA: TGTGCCAGCAGCAAGAGGCGGGACAGAACTAACACTGAAGCTTTCTTT
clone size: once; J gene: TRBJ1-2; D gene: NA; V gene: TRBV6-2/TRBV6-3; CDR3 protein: CASSIGRYYGYTF; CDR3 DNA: TGTGCCAGCAGTATTGGGAGATACTATGGCTACACCTTC
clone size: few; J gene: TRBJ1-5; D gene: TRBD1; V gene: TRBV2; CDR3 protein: CASSEMGQGNQPQHF; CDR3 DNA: TGTGCCAGCAGTGAAATGGGACAGGGGAATCAGCCCCAGCATTTT
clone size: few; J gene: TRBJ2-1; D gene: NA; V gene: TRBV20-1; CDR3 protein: CSAAGPPLDEQFF; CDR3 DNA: TGCAGTGCTGCCGGGCCACCTTTGGATGAGCAGTTCTTC
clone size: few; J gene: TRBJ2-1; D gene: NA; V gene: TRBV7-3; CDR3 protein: CASSLSASTYNEQFF; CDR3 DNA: TGTGCCAGCAGCTTATCGGCTAGCACCTACAATGAGCAGTTCTTC
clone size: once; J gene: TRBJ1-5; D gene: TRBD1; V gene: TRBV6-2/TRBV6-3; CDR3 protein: CASSHDRAGQPQHF; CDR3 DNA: TGTGCCAGCAGCCATGACAGGGCCGGCCAGCCCCAGCATTTT
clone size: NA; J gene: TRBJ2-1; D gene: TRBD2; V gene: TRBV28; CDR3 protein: CASSSVAGLGNEQFF; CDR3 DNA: TGTGCCAGCAGTTCAGTAGCGGGATTAGGCAATGAGCAGTTCTTC
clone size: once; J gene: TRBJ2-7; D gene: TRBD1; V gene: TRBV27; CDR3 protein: CAGSSRDRAYEQYF; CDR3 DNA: TGTGCCGGCAGTTCCCGGGACAGGGCCTACGAGCAGTACTTC
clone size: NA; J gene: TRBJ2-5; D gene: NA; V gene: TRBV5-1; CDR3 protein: CASRTLPQETQYF; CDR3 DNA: TGCGCCAGCAGAACCTTGCCTCAAGAGACCCAGTACTTC
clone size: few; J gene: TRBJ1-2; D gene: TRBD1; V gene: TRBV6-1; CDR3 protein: CASSEAGQAHYGYTF; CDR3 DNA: TGTGCCAGCAGTGAAGCGGGACAGGCCCACTATGGCTACACCTTC
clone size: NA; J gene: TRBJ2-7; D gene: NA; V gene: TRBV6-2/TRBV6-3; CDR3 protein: CASSSSKEEQYF; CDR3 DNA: TGTGCCAGCAGTTCCTCAAAGGAGGAGCAGTACTTC
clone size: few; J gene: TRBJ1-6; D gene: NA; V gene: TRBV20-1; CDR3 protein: CSARPPSGGSSPLHF; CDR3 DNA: TGCAGTGCTAGACCCCCCTCCGGCGGGAGTTCACCCCTCCACTTT
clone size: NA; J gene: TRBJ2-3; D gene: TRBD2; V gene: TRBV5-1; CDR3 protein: CASSPGGEADTQYF; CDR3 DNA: TGCGCCAGCAGCCCTGGGGGGGAGGCAGATACGCAGTATTTT
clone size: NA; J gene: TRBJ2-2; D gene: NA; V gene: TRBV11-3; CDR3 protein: CASNEGGELFF; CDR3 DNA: TGTGCCAGCAATGAAGGCGGGGAGCTGTTTTTT
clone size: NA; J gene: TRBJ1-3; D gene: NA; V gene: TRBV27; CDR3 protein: CASSWRSNLNTIYF; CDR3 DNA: TGTGCCAGCAGTTGGAGATCCAACTTGAACACCATATATTTT
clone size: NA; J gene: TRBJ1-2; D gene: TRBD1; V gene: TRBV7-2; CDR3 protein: CASSQGQGYGYTF; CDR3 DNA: TGTGCCAGCAGCCAGGGACAGGGGTATGGCTACACCTTC
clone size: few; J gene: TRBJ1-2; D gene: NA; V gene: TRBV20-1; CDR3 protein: CSARGSGNYGYTF; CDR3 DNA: TGCAGTGCTAGAGGGTCCGGTAACTATGGCTACACCTTC
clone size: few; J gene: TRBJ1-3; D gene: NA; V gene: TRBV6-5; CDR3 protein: CASSYPRGSGNTIYF; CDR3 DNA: TGTGCCAGCAGTTATCCGAGGGGGTCTGGAAACACCATATATTTT
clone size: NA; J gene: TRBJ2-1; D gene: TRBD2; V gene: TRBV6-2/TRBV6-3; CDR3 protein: CASSYSRLAGNNEQFF; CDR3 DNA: TGTGCCAGCAGTTACTCGCGACTAGCGGGGAACAATGAGCAGTTCTTC
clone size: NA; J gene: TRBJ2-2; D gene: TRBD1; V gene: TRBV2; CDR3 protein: CASSRNRGTGELFF; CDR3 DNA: TGTGCCAGCAGTCGTAACAGGGGAACCGGGGAGCTGTTTTTT
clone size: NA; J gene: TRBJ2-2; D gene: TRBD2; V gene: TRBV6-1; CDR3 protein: CASNGLAGGAGELFF; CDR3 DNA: TGTGCCAGCAACGGACTAGCGGGAGGGGCCGGGGAGCTGTTTTTT
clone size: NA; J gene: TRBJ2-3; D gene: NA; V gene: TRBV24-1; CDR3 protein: CATSGMAGRTVPDTQYF; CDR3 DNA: TGTGCCACCAGTGGGATGGCGGGGCGAACGGTCCCAGATACGCAGTATTTT
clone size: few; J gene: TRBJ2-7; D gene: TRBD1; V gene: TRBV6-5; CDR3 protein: CASSWGQGSYEQYF; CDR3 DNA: TGTGCCAGCAGTTGGGGACAGGGCTCCTACGAGCAGTACTTC
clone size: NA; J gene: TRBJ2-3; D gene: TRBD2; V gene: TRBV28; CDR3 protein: CASSLTSGPDTQYF; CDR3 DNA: TGTGCCAGCAGTTTAACTAGCGGACCCGATACGCAGTATTTT
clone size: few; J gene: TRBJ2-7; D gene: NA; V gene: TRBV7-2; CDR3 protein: CASSTTTYEQYF; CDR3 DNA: TGTGCCAGCAGTACTACAACCTACGAGCAGTACTTC
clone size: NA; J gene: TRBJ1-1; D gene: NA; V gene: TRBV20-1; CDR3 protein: CSATLGAGPNTEAFF; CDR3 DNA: TGCAGTGCTACTTTAGGTGCGGGGCCGAACACTGAAGCTTTCTTT
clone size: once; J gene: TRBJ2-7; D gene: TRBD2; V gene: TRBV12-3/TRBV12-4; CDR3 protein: CASSLLAGAGEQYF; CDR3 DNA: TGTGCCAGCAGTTTACTAGCGGGAGCTGGCGAGCAGTACTTC
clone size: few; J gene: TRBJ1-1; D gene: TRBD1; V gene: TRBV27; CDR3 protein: CASSYRGSTEAFF; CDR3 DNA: TGTGCCAGCAGCTACAGGGGGTCCACTGAAGCTTTCTTT
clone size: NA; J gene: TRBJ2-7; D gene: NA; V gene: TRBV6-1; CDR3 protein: CASTPSGIYEQYF; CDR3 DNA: TGTGCCAGCACCCCATCGGGGATTTACGAGCAGTACTTC
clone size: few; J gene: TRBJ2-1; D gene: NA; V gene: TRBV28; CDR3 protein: CASSPTIYNEQFF; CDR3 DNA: TGTGCCAGCAGTCCGACTATTTACAATGAGCAGTTCTTC
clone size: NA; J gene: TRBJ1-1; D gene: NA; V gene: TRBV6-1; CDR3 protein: CASSPLGAPNTEAFF; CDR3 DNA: TGTGCCAGCAGTCCTCTGGGGGCCCCGAACACTGAAGCTTTCTTT
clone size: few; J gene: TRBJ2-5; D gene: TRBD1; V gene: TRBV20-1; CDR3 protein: CSAGQGEQETQYF; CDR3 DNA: TGCAGTGCGGGACAGGGGGAACAAGAGACCCAGTACTTC
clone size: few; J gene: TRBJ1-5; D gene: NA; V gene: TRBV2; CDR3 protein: CASSGGSSNSNQPQHF; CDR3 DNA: TGTGCCAGCAGTGGTGGGTCCAGTAATAGCAATCAGCCCCAGCATTTT
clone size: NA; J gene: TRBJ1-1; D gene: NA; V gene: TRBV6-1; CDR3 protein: CANGRVNTEAFF; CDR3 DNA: TGTGCCAACGGGAGGGTTAACACTGAAGCTTTCTTT
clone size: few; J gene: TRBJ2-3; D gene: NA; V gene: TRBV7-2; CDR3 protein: CASSLGGVGGPDTQYF; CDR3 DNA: TGTGCCAGCAGCTTAGGGGGAGTGGGGGGCCCAGATACGCAGTATTTT
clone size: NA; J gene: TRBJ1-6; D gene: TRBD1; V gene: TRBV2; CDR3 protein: CASTRSRGQISPLHF; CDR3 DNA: TGTGCCAGCACGAGGAGCAGGGGGCAAATTTCACCCCTCCACTTT
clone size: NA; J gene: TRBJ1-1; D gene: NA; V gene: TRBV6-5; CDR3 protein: CASSYGGKAFF; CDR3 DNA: TGTGCCAGCAGTTACGGGGGGAAAGCTTTCTTT
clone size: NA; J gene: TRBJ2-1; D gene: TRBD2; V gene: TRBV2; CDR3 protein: CASSSSGSYNEQFF; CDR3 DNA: TGTGCCAGTTCGTCTAGCGGGAGCTACAATGAGCAGTTCTTC
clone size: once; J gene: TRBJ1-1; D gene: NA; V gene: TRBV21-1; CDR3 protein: CVSSPQGRTEAFF; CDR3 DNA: TGTGTCAGCAGTCCACAGGGGAGGACTGAAGCTTTCTTT
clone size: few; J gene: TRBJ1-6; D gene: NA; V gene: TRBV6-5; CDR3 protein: CASSYSAWTASNSPLHF; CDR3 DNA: TGTGCCAGCAGTTACTCAGCATGGACAGCTTCCAATTCACCCCTCCACTTT
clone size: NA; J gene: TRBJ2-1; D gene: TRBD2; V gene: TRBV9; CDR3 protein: CASSVLSGPHGNEQFF; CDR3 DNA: TGTGCCAGCAGCGTCCTTAGCGGGCCCCACGGAAATGAGCAGTTCTTC
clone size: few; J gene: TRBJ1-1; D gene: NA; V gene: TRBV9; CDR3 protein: CASSVVAGNTEAFF; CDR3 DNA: TGTGCCAGCAGCGTAGTGGCGGGGAACACTGAAGCTTTCTTT
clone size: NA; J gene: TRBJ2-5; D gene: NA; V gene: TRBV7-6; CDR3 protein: CASSMEETQYF; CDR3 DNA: TGTGCCAGCAGCATGGAAGAGACCCAGTACTTC
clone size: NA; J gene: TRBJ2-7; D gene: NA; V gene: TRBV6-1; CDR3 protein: CASSAPGQFRPQYF; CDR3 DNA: TGTGCCAGCAGTGCCCCGGGGCAGTTCCGTCCGCAGTACTTC
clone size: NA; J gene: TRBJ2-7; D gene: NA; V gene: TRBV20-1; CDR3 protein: CSAGPRYYEQYF; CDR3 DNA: TGCAGTGCTGGACCCCGGTACTACGAGCAGTACTTC
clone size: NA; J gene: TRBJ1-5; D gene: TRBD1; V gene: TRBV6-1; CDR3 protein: CASSEGTDNQPQHF; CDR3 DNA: TGTGCCAGCAGTGAGGGGACAGACAATCAGCCCCAGCATTTT
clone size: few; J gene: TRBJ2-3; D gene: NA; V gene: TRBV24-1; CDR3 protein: CATSGGSLDTQYF; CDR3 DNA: TGTGCCACCAGTGGAGGGTCCCTAGATACGCAGTATTTT
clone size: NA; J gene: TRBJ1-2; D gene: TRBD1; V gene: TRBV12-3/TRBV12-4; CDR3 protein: CASSLGAGTGAYYGYTF; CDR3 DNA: TGTGCCAGCAGTTTAGGAGCCGGGACAGGGGCGTACTATGGCTACACCTTC
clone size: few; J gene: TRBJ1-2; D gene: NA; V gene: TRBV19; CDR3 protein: CASQTGDYGYTF; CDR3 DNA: TGTGCCAGTCAGACAGGAGACTATGGCTACACCTTC
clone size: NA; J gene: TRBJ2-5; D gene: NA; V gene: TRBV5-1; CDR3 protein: CASGGEAGETQYF; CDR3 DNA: TGCGCCAGCGGGGGCGAAGCGGGGGAGACCCAGTACTTC
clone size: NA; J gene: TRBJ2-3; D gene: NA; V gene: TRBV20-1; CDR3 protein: CSGLGSTDTQYF; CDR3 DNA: TGCAGCGGGTTGGGTAGCACAGATACGCAGTATTTT